A selection of T cell receptor beta chains follows, all from one sample in a study of shared T cell receptors in the human thymus. Profiling relied on immunoSEQ multiplex PCR, and the TCRdb table lists in-frame clones only, not all of them. Among about 660,000 clones listed, approximately 87% were seen once. The same sample was also studied in work on human thymus T cells.

The sequencing input was thymocytes. All receptors come from a boy less than two years old with a congenital heart defect. CDR3s include the opening cysteine and the closing phenylalanine or tryptophan. A D gene is named only where the DNA matches it firmly.

d_call j_call v_call cdr3_aa
- TRBJ2-7 TRBV21-1 CASTRDYEQYF
- TRBJ2-5 TRBV4-3 CASSQEPRETQYF
- TRBJ2-1 TRBV5-6 CASSFVPGSSYNEQFF
- TRBJ2-7 TRBV7-9 CASSGRGLDLGEQYF
TRBD1 TRBJ1-1 TRBV7-2 CASSLVGTGSNTEAFF
- TRBJ2-7 TRBV9 CASSPTGTPKCYEQYF
TRBD2 TRBJ2-1 TRBV11-2 CASSLDLGLAGGLYNEQFF
- TRBJ1-5 TRBV13 CASSLGEQAQHF
TRBD2 TRBJ2-7 TRBV5-1 CASRQTSSGSTYEQYF
TRBD1 TRBJ1-2 TRBV7-9 CASSLLGQGRGYGYTF
- TRBJ2-5 TRBV10-1 CASSERTQETQYF
TRBD2 TRBJ2-1 TRBV6-4 CAITRARAGGKREQFF
TRBD2 TRBJ2-2 TRBV4-2 CASSHPRRGGFTGELFF
- TRBJ1-3 TRBV30 CAWVPWRTGNTIYF
TRBD2 TRBJ2-3 TRBV4-3 CASSRKFRDYYPDTQYF
- TRBJ1-1 TRBV29-1 CSVVSSMNTEAFF
TRBD1 TRBJ1-4 TRBV18 CASSLGGTGERKLFF
- TRBJ2-2 TRBV5-1 CASSPPGMENTGELFF
- TRBJ1-1 TRBV12-5 CASGCTAEGDLITEAFF
- TRBJ2-4 TRBV2 CASSTRLVWNIQYF
- TRBJ1-5 TRBV5-8 CASRAGSTTVNQPQHF
- TRBJ1-1 TRBV15 CATSRDLGRGTMNTEAFF